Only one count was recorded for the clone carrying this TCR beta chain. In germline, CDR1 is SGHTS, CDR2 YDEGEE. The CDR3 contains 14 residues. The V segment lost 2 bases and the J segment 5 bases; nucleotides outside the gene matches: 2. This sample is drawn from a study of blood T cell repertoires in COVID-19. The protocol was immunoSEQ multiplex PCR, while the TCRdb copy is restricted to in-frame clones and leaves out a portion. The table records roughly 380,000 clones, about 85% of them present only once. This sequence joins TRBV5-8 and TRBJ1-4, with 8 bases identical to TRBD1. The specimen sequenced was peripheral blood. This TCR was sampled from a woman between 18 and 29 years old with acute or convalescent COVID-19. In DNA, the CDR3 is TGTGCCAGCAGCTTTGGGACAGGCAATGAAAAACTGTTTTTT. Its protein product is CASSFGTGNEKLFF.